This T cell receptor beta chain derives from a study of vaccination and CD4 T cells after COVID-19. In the study overall: Convalescent patients, SARS-CoV-2 positive by nasal swab PCR, comprised fewer than 10 mild cases and one severe case. Two doses of either BNT162b2 or mRNA-1273 vaccine went to participants.

Only one count was recorded for this clonotype. What it binds is not known. Researchers used the Oncomine TCR Beta short-read assay to sequence DNA from cultured CD4+ T cells. TCRdb analysed the PCR reads with MiXCR anew, one entry per CDR3 protein. The repertoire has more than 10,000 distinct CDR3 sequences, approximately 70% of them found once; the top ten carry roughly 7.5%. Trimming shortened V by 9 bases and J by 2 bases, and 10 bases separated the two germline ends. Per germline, CDR1 KGHDR and CDR2 SFDVKD. The CDR3 covers 12 residues. Treatment: approximately nine-day PBMC culture with coronavirus spike peptide pools or control peptides (ViraFEST assay). Study-wide results and limits: In median terms, SARS-CoV-2-reactive clonotypes went from approximately 21 to 40, a nonsignificant rise.

The rearrangement links TRBV24-1 to TRBJ2-7; D possibly corresponds to TRBD1 (6 bases). The source is a human donor who had recovered from COVID-19. The sequenced material came from CD4+ T cells from blood, cultured in vitro. Here the CDR3 reads CATEGHTYEQYF. The CDR3, as DNA: TGTGCCACCGAGGGACACACCTACGAGCAGTACTTC.